The rows below give T cell receptor beta chains drawn from one sample of a study of blood T cell repertoires in COVID-19. Sequencing was performed with immunoSEQ multiplex PCR; in TCRdb, only in-frame clones are kept and a portion is missing. The table lists about 250,000 clones, about 87% of them singletons. Sequenced: PBMCs or T cells enriched from blood (not recorded which). The receptors were sampled from a woman aged 35 to 49 who had been exposed to COVID-19. The conserved cysteine and the conserved F or W are not part of the CDR3 here.

CDR3 protein: ASSPRGAIRNNEQF
V gene: TRBV5-4
J gene: TRBJ2-1

CDR3 protein: ASSIREAEKLF
V gene: TRBV19
J gene: TRBJ1-4

CDR3 protein: ASSPLQGSPGNTIY
V gene: TRBV18
J gene: TRBJ1-3

CDR3 protein: ASSPRDSLTSSSEAF
V gene: TRBV3-1/TRBV3-2
J gene: TRBJ1-1

CDR3 protein: ASSQVVGLAGGQETQY
V gene: TRBV4-2
J gene: TRBJ2-5

CDR3 protein: SGAQGGGTEAF
V gene: TRBV29-1
J gene: TRBJ1-1

CDR3 protein: AWSGIGERTEAF
V gene: TRBV30
J gene: TRBJ1-1

CDR3 protein: ASSKLAGGPGETQY
V gene: TRBV28
J gene: TRBJ2-5

CDR3 protein: ASSLGRVRAF
V gene: TRBV28
J gene: TRBJ1-1

CDR3 protein: ASSLGWDRGSANTEAF
V gene: TRBV28
J gene: TRBJ1-1

CDR3 protein: ASSLGLADNEQF
V gene: TRBV18
J gene: TRBJ2-1

CDR3 protein: ASKAGTGGRDTQY
V gene: TRBV28
J gene: TRBJ2-3

CDR3 protein: ASSFLDSYGYT
V gene: TRBV28
J gene: TRBJ1-2

CDR3 protein: ASSQKKGVSSGANVLT
V gene: TRBV3-1/TRBV3-2
J gene: TRBJ2-6

CDR3 protein: ASSGLALSYEQY
V gene: TRBV27
J gene: TRBJ2-7

CDR3 protein: ASSVTSGSYNEQF
V gene: TRBV9
J gene: TRBJ2-1

CDR3 protein: ASSFGGNEQF
V gene: TRBV12-3/TRBV12-4
J gene: TRBJ2-1

CDR3 protein: ASSHSGRGGALGSGELF
V gene: TRBV5-4
J gene: TRBJ2-2

CDR3 protein: ASSLQGGYSYEQY
V gene: TRBV7-8
J gene: TRBJ2-7

CDR3 protein: ASRGGGTGVYNEQF
V gene: TRBV28
J gene: TRBJ2-1

CDR3 protein: ASSSLAAPNQPQH
V gene: TRBV6-5
J gene: TRBJ1-5

CDR3 protein: ASSHTRQGGKTRYGYT
V gene: TRBV4-3
J gene: TRBJ1-2

CDR3 protein: AWSVDRVTGELF
V gene: TRBV30
J gene: TRBJ2-2

CDR3 protein: ASSLSSSYGYT
V gene: TRBV16
J gene: TRBJ1-2

CDR3 protein: ASSRGTQGNEQF
V gene: TRBV5-1
J gene: TRBJ2-1

CDR3 protein: ASSLSRTGSYEQY
V gene: TRBV5-8
J gene: TRBJ2-7

CDR3 protein: ASSRTSGRGDTQY
V gene: TRBV7-3
J gene: TRBJ2-3

CDR3 protein: ASSLAPGSVTGELF
V gene: TRBV7-2
J gene: TRBJ2-2

CDR3 protein: AWSTGNQPQH
V gene: TRBV30
J gene: TRBJ1-5

CDR3 protein: ASSLARANTEAF
V gene: TRBV28
J gene: TRBJ1-1

CDR3 protein: AWKTGTKGTEAF
V gene: TRBV30
J gene: TRBJ1-1

CDR3 protein: ASSVPGQGMNSPLH
V gene: TRBV5-1
J gene: TRBJ1-6

CDR3 protein: ASSEVKETQY
V gene: TRBV2
J gene: TRBJ2-5

CDR3 protein: ASSASLGDEAF
V gene: TRBV7-3
J gene: TRBJ1-1

CDR3 protein: ASSPTSGEYEQY
V gene: TRBV6-5
J gene: TRBJ2-7

CDR3 protein: ASSPPGQGTSRSGYT
V gene: TRBV18
J gene: TRBJ1-2

CDR3 protein: ASSYSDTYGYT
V gene: TRBV6-5
J gene: TRBJ1-2

CDR3 protein: ASSRATTDTQY
V gene: TRBV7-8
J gene: TRBJ2-3

CDR3 protein: ASSLGTGGQPQH
V gene: TRBV3-1/TRBV3-2
J gene: TRBJ1-5

CDR3 protein: ASSLGSRETQY
V gene: TRBV7-9
J gene: TRBJ2-5

CDR3 protein: ASKINGREQPQH
V gene: TRBV28
J gene: TRBJ1-5